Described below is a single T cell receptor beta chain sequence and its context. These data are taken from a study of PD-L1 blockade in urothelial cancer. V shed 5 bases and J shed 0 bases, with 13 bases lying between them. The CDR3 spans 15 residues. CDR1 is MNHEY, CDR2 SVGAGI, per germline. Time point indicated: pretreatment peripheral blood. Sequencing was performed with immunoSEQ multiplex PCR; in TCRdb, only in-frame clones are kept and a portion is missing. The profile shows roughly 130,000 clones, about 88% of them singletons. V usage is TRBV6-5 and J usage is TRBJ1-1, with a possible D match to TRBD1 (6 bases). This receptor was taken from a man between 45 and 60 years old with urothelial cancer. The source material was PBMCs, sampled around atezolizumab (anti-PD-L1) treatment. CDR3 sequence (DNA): TGTGCCAGCAGTCGGACAGCTCCGATGAACACTGAAGCTTTCTTT. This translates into CASSRTAPMNTEAFF.